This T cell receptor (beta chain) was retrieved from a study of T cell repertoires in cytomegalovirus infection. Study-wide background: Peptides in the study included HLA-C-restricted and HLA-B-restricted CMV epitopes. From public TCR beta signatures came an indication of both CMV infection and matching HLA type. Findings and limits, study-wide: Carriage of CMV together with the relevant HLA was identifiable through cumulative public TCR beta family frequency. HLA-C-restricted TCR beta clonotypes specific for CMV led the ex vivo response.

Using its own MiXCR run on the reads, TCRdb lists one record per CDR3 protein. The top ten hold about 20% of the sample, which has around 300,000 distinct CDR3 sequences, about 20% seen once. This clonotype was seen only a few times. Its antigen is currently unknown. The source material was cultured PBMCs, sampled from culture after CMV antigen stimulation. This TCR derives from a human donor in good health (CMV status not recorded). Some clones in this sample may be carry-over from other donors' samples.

Here the CDR3 DNA reads TGCAGCGTTTGGACTAGCGGGAACACCGGGGAGCTGTTTTTT. Protein product: CSVWTSGNTGELFF. The chain employs TRBV29-1 and TRBJ2-2; 10 bases agree with TRBD2. J was trimmed by 1 base and V by 5 bases; bases with no gene match: 1. This CDR3 is 14 amino acids long. CDR1 and CDR2 from the germline V gene are SQVTM and ANQGSEA.